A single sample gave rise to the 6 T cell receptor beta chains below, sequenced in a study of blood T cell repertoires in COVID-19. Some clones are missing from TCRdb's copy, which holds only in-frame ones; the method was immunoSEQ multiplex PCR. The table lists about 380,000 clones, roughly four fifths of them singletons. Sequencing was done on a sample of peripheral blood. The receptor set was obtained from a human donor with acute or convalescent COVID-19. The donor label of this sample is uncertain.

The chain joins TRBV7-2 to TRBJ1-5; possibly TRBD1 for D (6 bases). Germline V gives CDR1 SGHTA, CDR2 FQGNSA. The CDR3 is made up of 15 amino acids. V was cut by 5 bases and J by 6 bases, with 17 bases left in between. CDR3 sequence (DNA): TGTGCCAGCAGCCGGGGCGGGGGCGTGGGTCAGCCCCAGCATTTT. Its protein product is CASSRGGGVGQPQHF.

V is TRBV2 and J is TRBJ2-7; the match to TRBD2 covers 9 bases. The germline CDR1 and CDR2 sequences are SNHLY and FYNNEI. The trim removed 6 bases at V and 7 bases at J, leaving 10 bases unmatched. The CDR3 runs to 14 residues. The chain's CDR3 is CASSFGSGRTEQYF. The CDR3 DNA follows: TGTGCCAGCAGCTTTGGAAGCGGGAGGACGGAGCAGTACTTC.

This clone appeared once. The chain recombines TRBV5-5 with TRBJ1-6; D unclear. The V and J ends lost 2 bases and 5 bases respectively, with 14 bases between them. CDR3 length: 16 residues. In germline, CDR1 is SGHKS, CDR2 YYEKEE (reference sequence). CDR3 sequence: CASSFGGGWDNSPLHF. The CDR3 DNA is TGTGCCAGCAGCTTTGGTGGAGGTTGGGATAATTCACCCCTCCACTTT.

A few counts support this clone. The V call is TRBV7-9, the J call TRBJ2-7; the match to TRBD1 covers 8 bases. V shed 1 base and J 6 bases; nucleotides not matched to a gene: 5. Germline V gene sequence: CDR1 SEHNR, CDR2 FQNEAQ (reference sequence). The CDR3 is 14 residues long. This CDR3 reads CASSLVDRVGEQYF. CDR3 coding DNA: TGTGCCAGCAGCTTAGTGGACAGGGTGGGCGAGCAGTACTTC.

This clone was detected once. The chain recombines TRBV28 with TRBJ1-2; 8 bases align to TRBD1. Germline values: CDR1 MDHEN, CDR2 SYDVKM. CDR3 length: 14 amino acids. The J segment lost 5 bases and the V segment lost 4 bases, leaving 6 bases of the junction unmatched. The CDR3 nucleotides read TGTGCCAGCAGTTCCGCGGACAGGGTATATGGCTACACCTTC. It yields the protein CASSSADRVYGYTF.

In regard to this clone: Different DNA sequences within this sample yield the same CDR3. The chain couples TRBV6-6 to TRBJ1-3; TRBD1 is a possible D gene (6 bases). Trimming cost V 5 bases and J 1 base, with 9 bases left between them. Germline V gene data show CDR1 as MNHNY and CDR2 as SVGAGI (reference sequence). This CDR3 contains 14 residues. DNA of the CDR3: TGTGCCAGCAGTCAACAGGGTTCTGGAAACACCATATATTTT. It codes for CASSQQGSGNTIYF.